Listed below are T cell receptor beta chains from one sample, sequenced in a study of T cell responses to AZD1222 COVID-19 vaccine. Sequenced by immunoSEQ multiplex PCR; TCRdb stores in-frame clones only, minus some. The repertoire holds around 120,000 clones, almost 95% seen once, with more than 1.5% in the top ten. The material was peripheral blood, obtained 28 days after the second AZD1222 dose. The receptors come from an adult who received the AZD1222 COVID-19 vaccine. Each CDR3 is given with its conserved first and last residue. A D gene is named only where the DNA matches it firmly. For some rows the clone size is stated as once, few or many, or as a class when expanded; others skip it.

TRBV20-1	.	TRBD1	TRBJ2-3	CSASYRGREDTQYF	TGCAGTGCTAGTTACAGGGGGCGCGAAGATACGCAGTATTTT
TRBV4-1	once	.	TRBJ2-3	CASSQKAVESTQYF	TGCGCCAGCAGCCAAAAGGCGGTGGAGTCTACGCAGTATTTT
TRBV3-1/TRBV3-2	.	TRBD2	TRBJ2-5	CASNSGGTSGAETQYF	TGTGCCAGCAACTCCGGGGGGACTAGCGGGGCAGAGACCCAGTACTTC
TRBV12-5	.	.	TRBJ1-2	CASAAGLNYGYTF	TGTGCTAGTGCGGCAGGCTTGAACTATGGCTACACCTTC
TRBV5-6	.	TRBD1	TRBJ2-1	CASSLIGTGDNEQFF	TGTGCCAGCAGCTTGATCGGGACAGGGGACAATGAGCAGTTCTTC
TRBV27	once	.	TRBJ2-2	CASSFIAENTGELFF	TGTGCCAGCAGTTTCATCGCTGAGAACACCGGGGAGCTGTTTTTT
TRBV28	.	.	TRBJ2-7	CASSLIYEQYF	TGTGCCAGCAGTTTAATCTACGAGCAGTACTTC
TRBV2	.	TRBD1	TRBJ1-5	CASSTRDSYQPQHF	TGTGCCAGCAGTACGCGGGACAGTTATCAGCCCCAGCATTTT
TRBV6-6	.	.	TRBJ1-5	CASIDRQDYSNQPQHF	TGTGCCAGCATCGACCGACAGGACTATAGCAATCAGCCCCAGCATTTT
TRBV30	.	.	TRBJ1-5	CAWSKGLNQPQHF	TGTGCCTGGAGTAAAGGACTCAATCAGCCCCAGCATTTT
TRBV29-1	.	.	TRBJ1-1	CSFNRLNTEAFF	TGCAGCTTCAACCGACTAAACACTGAAGCTTTCTTT
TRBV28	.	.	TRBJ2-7	CASSFWSRTTYEQYF	TGTGCCAGCAGTTTTTGGTCGCGGACTACCTACGAGCAGTACTTC
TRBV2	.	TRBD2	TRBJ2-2	CASTLAGGNTGELFF	TGTGCCAGCACCCTAGCGGGAGGGAACACCGGGGAGCTGTTTTTT
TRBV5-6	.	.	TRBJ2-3	CASSLDSLEDTQYF	TGTGCCAGCAGCTTGGACAGTCTTGAAGATACGCAGTATTTT
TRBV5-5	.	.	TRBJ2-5	CASSLLSFPGAQETQYF	TGTGCCAGCAGCTTGTTAAGCTTTCCCGGGGCCCAAGAGACCCAGTACTTC
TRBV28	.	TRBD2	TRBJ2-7	CASTSYGTSGIF	TGTGCCAGCACAAGTTACGGGACTAGCGGGATCTTC
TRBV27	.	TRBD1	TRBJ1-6	CASGRTGTNSPLHF	TGTGCCAGTGGCCGGACAGGGACGAATTCACCCCTCCACTTT
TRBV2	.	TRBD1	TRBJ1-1	CASSVSGTGNTEAFF	TGTGCCAGCAGTGTGTCCGGGACAGGGAACACTGAAGCTTTCTTT
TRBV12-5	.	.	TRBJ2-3	CASGLYERPSDTQYF	TGTGCTAGTGGTTTGTACGAGCGCCCCTCAGATACGCAGTATTTT
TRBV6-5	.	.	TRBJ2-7	CASRRGGNHEQYF	TGTGCCAGCAGAAGGGGCGGGAACCACGAGCAGTACTTC
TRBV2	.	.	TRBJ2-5	CASSDRGGPGETQYF	TGTGCCAGCAGTGATAGAGGGGGGCCCGGGGAGACCCAGTACTTC
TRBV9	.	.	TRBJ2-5	CASSVSGSEGETQYF	TGTGCCAGCAGCGTTTCTGGTTCCGAGGGGGAGACCCAGTACTTC
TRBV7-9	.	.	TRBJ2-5	CASGSNQRKETQYF	TGTGCCAGCGGATCCAACCAGAGAAAAGAGACCCAGTACTTC
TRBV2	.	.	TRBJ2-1	CASSDLAQRSNNEQFF	TGTGCCAGCAGTGATTTGGCCCAGCGGAGTAACAATGAGCAGTTCTTC
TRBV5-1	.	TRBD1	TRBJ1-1	CASSSRDSNTEAFF	TGCGCCAGCAGCTCCCGGGACAGCAACACTGAAGCTTTCTTT
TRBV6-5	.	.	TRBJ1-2	CASDKLVEVADGYTF	TGTGCCAGCGATAAACTTGTGGAGGTGGCGGATGGCTACACCTTC
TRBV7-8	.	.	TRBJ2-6	CASSFSSSGANVLTF	TGTGCCAGCAGCTTTTCCAGCTCTGGGGCCAACGTCCTGACTTTC
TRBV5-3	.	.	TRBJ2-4	CARRFNGGSKNIQYF	TGTGCCAGAAGGTTCAACGGAGGGTCAAAAAACATTCAGTACTTC
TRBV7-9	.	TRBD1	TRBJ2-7	CASSWDSFTYEQYF	TGTGCCAGCAGCTGGGACAGCTTTACCTACGAGCAGTACTTC
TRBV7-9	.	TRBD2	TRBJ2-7	CASSFSAGAYEQYF	TGTGCCAGCAGCTTCTCCGCGGGGGCCTACGAGCAGTACTTC
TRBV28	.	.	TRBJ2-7	CASSLVGYEQYF	TGTGCCAGCAGTTTGGTTGGTTACGAGCAGTACTTC
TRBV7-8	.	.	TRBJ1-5	CASSPRANSNQPQHF	TGTGCCAGCAGCCCCCGGGCTAATAGCAATCAGCCCCAGCATTTT
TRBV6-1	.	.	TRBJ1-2	CASSERGHGYTF	TGTGCCAGCAGTGAAAGGGGCCATGGCTACACCTTC
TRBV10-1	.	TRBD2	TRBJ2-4	CASSEIAGQKNIQYF	TGCGCCAGCAGTGAGATAGCGGGGCAAAAAAACATTCAGTACTTC
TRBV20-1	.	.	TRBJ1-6	CSASNRVSSYNSPLHF	TGCAGTGCGAGTAACAGGGTTAGCTCCTATAATTCACCCCTCCACTTT
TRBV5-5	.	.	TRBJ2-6	CASSIDSGANVLTF	TGTGCCAGCAGCATAGACTCTGGGGCCAACGTCCTGACTTTC
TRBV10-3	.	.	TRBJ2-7	CAISRAPDESYEQYF	TGTGCCATCAGTCGAGCCCCGGACGAATCCTACGAGCAGTACTTC
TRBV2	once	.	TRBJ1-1	CASRPWTGEAFF	TGTGCCAGCAGGCCCTGGACGGGTGAAGCTTTCTTT
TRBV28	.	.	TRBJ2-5	CASGFQRGRETQYF	TGTGCCAGCGGATTCCAAAGGGGCAGAGAGACCCAGTACTTC
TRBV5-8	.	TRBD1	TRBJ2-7	CASILQGAGEQYF	TGTGCCAGCATTCTTCAGGGGGCAGGGGAGCAGTACTTC
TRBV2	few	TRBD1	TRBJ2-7	CASSEGRDRGLGEQYF	TGTGCCAGCAGTGAAGGAAGAGACAGGGGCTTAGGCGAGCAGTACTTC
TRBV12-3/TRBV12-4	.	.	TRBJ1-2	CASSPTVSTGYTF	TGTGCCAGCAGTCCCACCGTGAGCACGGGCTACACCTTC
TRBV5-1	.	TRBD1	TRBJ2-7	CASSDRGRRYSYEQYF	TGCGCCAGCAGCGACAGGGGGCGAAGGTACTCCTACGAGCAGTACTTC
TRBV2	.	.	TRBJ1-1	CASGGPGRTEAFF	TGTGCCAGCGGGGGACCCGGGAGGACTGAAGCTTTCTTT
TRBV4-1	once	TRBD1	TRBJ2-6	CASSQEQGAFGANVLTF	TGCGCCAGCAGCCAAGAGCAGGGGGCGTTTGGGGCCAACGTCCTGACTTTC
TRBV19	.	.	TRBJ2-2	CASSIFIGQPGELFF	TGTGCCAGTAGTATTTTCATCGGGCAGCCCGGGGAGCTGTTTTTT
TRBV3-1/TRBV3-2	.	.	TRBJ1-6	CASSRQSNPPLHF	TGTGCCAGCAGCCGACAGTCTAATCCACCCCTCCACTTT
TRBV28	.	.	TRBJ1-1	CASILQGAEAFF	TGTGCCAGCATTCTACAGGGTGCTGAAGCTTTCTTT
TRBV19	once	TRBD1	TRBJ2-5	CASSTDRDVRETQYF	TGTGCCAGTAGTACCGACAGGGACGTGCGCGAGACCCAGTACTTC
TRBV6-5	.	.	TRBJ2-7	CASSYGSQGREQYF	TGTGCCAGCAGTTACGGGAGTCAGGGGCGGGAGCAGTACTTC
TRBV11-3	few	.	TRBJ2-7	CASSFTSGQGEQYF	TGTGCCAGCAGCTTTACGTCAGGCCAGGGCGAGCAGTACTTC
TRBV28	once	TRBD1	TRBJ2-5	CASSPGQGQGVGETQYF	TGTGCCAGCAGTCCCGGTCAGGGACAGGGGGTAGGGGAGACCCAGTACTTC
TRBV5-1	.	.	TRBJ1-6	CASSRIADSPLHF	TGCGCCAGCAGCCGGATAGCGGATTCACCCCTCCACTTT
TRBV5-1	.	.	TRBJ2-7	CASSLRDLDEQYF	TGCGCCAGCAGCTTGCGGGACCTGGACGAGCAGTACTTC
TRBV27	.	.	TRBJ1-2	CASSVTGRGTYGYTF	TGTGCCAGCAGTGTGACAGGTCGGGGGACCTATGGCTACACCTTC
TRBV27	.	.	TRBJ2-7	CASSFVQGSSYEQYF	TGTGCCAGCAGTTTTGTCCAGGGTAGCTCCTACGAGCAGTACTTC
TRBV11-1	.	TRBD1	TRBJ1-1	CASSLVVDRPNTEAFF	TGTGCCAGCAGCTTAGTGGTGGACAGGCCGAACACTGAAGCTTTCTTT
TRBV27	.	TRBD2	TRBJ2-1	CASSLLLAGGPYNEQFF	TGTGCCAGCAGTTTATTGCTAGCGGGAGGACCCTACAATGAGCAGTTCTTC